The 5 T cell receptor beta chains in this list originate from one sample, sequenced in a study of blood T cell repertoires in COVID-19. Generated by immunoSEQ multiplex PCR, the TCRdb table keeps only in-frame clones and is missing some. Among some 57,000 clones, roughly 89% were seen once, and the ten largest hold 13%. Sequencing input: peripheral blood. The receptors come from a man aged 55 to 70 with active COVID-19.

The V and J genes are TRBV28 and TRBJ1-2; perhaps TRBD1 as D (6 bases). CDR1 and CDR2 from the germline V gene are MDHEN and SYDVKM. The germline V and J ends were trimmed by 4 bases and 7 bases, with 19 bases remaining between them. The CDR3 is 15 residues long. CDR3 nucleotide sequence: TGTGCCAGCAGTTCCCCCGGGGGGGGGCGGTTTGGCTACACCTTC. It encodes CASSSPGGGRFGYTF.

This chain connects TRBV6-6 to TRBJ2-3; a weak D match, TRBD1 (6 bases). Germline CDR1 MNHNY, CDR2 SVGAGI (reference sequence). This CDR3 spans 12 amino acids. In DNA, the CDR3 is TGTGCGACGAATAGGGGGTCTGATACGCAGTATTTT. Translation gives CATNRGSDTQYF.

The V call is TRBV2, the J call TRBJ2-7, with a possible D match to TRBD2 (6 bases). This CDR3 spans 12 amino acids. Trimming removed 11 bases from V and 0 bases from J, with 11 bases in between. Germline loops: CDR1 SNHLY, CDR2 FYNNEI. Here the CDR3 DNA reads TGTGCCTCCGGGACTTTCTCCTACGAGCAGTACTTC. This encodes CASGTFSYEQYF.

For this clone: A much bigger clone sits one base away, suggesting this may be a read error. CDR3 nucleotides: TGTGCCAGCTGGACAGGGGATGGCTACACCTTC. Its translation: CASWTGDGYTF. The J gene is TRBJ1-2, the V gene TRBV6-5; 9 bases match TRBD1. With V trimmed by 8 bases and J by 6 bases, 1 base remained unmatched. CDR1 is MNHEY, CDR2 SVGAGI, per germline. The CDR3 is 11 amino acids.

The CDR3 loop reads CATSSTAAGQHTDTQYF. The CDR3 nucleotides are TGTGCCACCAGTTCCACCGCGGCGGGACAGCACACAGATACGCAGTATTTT. This chain uses TRBV24-1 with TRBJ2-3, with D possibly matching TRBD1 (7 bases). Per the germline V gene, CDR1 is KGHDR and CDR2 is SFDVKD. With 6 bases removed from V and 2 bases from J, the gap between germline ends came to 20 bases. The CDR3 spans 17 residues.